One sample yielded the 26 T cell receptor beta chains listed below, sequenced in a study of T-cell memory formation after mild COVID-19. From the 5' RACE reads, TCRdb called clonotypes with MiXCR, one entry per CDR3 protein. The sample holds roughly 380,000 distinct CDR3 sequences, 25% to 30% seen once. Source material: PBMCs or a T cell subset sorted from them (not recorded which). Receptor source: an adult woman who had mild COVID-19 (a few samples of this study predate the infection). Cell type and time point are not known.

J is TRBJ2-1 and V is TRBV15; D not certain. Germline values: CDR1 LNHNV, CDR2 YYDKDF (reference sequence). V lost 3 bases, J lost 7 bases, and 13 bases lay in between. The CDR3 runs to 14 residues. DNA for the CDR3: TGTGCCACCAGCAGTAGATCGGGTGGGAATGAGCAGTTCTTC. Translated: CATSSRSGGNEQFF.

The chain combines TRBV6-5 with TRBJ2-3; TRBD2 matches 9 bases. This CDR3 has 16 amino acids. With V trimmed by 2 bases and J by 0 bases, 3 bases remained unmatched. Germline V gene data show CDR1 as MNHEY and CDR2 as SVGAGI. The CDR3 loop reads CASSYASGTSTDTQYF. CDR3 DNA sequence: TGTGCCAGCAGTTACGCTAGCGGGACTAGCACAGATACGCAGTATTTT.

This clonotype was recorded a few times. V gene TRBV18 combines with J gene TRBJ1-5; 9 bases map to TRBD1. CDR3 length: 15 amino acids. V gave up 5 bases and J gave up 6 bases; unmatched junction bases: 8. Germline V lookup: CDR1 KGHSH, CDR2 LQKENI. CDR3 residues: CASSSGTGLSQPQHF. CDR3 bases: TGTGCCAGCTCATCCGGGACAGGGCTAAGTCAGCCCCAGCATTTT. The whole variable domain, filled in from reference TRBV18 and TRBJ1-5, reads NAGVMQNPRHLVRRRGQEARLRCSPMKGHSHVYWYRQLPEEGLKFMVYLQKENIIDESGMPKERFSAEFPKEGPSILRIQQVVRGDSAAYFCASSSGTGLSQPQHFGDGTRLSIL.

This clonotype was found many times. The rearrangement uses TRBV5-4 and TRBJ2-3; TRBD1 agrees at 11 bases. This CDR3 region has 15 residues. V lost 3 bases, J lost 2 bases, and 2 bases stayed unmatched. Germline lookup yields CDR1 SGHNT and CDR2 YYREEE (reference sequence). The CDR3 nucleotides are TGTGCCAGCAGCTACGGACAGGGGGCCACAGATACGCAGTATTTT. Translated, it gives CASSYGQGATDTQYF.

The chain joins TRBV7-2 to TRBJ2-4, with 7 bases aligning to TRBD1. Germline-derived CDR1 and CDR2 are SGHTA and FQGNSA. The junction had 19 bases not matched to a gene; V was cut back by 5 bases and J by 0 bases. The CDR3 has 20 amino acids. The CDR3 DNA sequence: TGTGCCAGCAGCCCCCGACAGGGCGTTAAGGGCGTGGGAGCCAAAAACATTCAGTACTTC. Its translation is CASSPRQGVKGVGAKNIQYF. Combining the CDR3 with reference TRBV7-2 and TRBJ2-4 gives the whole variable domain GAGVSQSPSNKVTEKGKDVELRCDPISGHTALYWYRQSLGQGLEFLIYFQGNSAPDKSGLPSDRFSAERTGGSVSTLTIQRTQQEDSAVYLCASSPRQGVKGVGAKNIQYFGAGTRLSVL.

The chain carries TRBV12-3 or TRBV12-4 and TRBJ2-5; D uncertain. Between the trimmed V and J ends, which lost 3 bases and 1 base, there was a span of 21 bases. The CDR3 contains 18 residues. CDR3 loop: CASSFIPSLTDLQETQYF. The CDR3 region has the DNA TGTGCCAGCAGTTTTATCCCCTCGTTGACTGACCTCCAAGAGACCCAGTACTTC.

In its sample, this clonotype was seen a few times. V usage is TRBV5-1 and J usage is TRBJ2-1; D remains ambiguous. This CDR3 spans 15 amino acids. V was cut by 4 bases and J by 0 bases, with 11 bases left in between. Germline V gives CDR1 SGHRS, CDR2 YFSETQ. The CDR3 DNA is TGCGCCAGCAGCCATAGTCAGAGCTCCTACAATGAGCAGTTCTTC. It specifies CASSHSQSSYNEQFF.

This clonotype was found a few times. This chain joins TRBV9 and TRBJ2-1, with a tentative D call TRBD2 (7 bases). The CDR3 sequence is 15 residues long. V dropped 3 bases and J dropped 4 bases, with 14 bases sitting between them. The germline CDR1 and CDR2 sequences are SGDLS and YYNGEE. CDR3 sequence (DNA): TGTGCCAGCAGCGGGGGGGCTAGCGGATACAATGAGCAGTTCTTC. Its translation is CASSGGASGYNEQFF.

This clonotype appeared many times. This chain joins TRBV6-5 and TRBJ2-2; a possible D gene is TRBD2 (6 bases). V lost 4 bases and J lost 7, with 13 bases in between. CDR1 is MNHEY and CDR2 is SVGAGI in the germline V gene. This CDR3 region has 14 residues. CDR3 residues: CASSSRRAGGELFF. CDR3 nucleotides: TGTGCCAGCAGTTCCAGGCGAGCGGGCGGGGAGCTGTTTTTT.

The chain recombines TRBV29-1 with TRBJ2-7; the D is unclear. Germline CDR1 reads SQVTM; CDR2 reads ANQGSEA. V dropped 5 bases and J dropped 0 bases, with 8 bases sitting between them. The CDR3 covers 12 residues. The CDR3 spells CSVTESSYEQYF. CDR3 DNA sequence: TGCAGCGTTACGGAGAGCTCCTACGAGCAGTACTTC.

The J gene is TRBJ2-7, the V gene TRBV15; tentative D call: TRBD1 (5 bases). Germline CDR1 LNHNV, CDR2 YYDKDF (reference sequence). The CDR3 spans 13 residues. Trimming pared 0 bases from V and 10 bases from J, leaving 13 bases between. CDR3 sequence: CATSRDWVDNQYF. CDR3 DNA: TGTGCCACCAGCAGAGATTGGGTGGACAATCAGTACTTC.

The rearrangement links TRBV10-1 to TRBJ2-7; D is unresolved. The CDR3 contains 14 residues. Germline CDR1 WNHNN, CDR2 SYGVQD (reference sequence). With 2 bases removed from V and 2 bases from J, the gap between germline ends came to 10 bases. The CDR3 sequence is CASSEVGSAYEQYF. Written as DNA, the CDR3 is TGCGCCAGCAGTGAGGTGGGGTCGGCCTACGAGCAGTACTTC.

This rearrangement joins TRBV6-5 to TRBJ2-1; no clear D gene. Germline CDR1 reads MNHEY; CDR2 reads SVGAGI. This CDR3 contains 17 residues. The V and J ends lost 0 bases and 0 bases respectively, with 12 bases between them. Here the CDR3 reads CASSYSWLLSSYNEQFF. The CDR3, as DNA: TGTGCCAGCAGTTACTCGTGGCTGTTGAGCTCCTACAATGAGCAGTTCTTC.

The chain carries TRBV5-1 and TRBJ2-3, with 12 bases identical to TRBD2. CDR1 is SGHRS, CDR2 YFSETQ, per germline. The CDR3 totals 18 residues. Trimming removed 1 base from V and 6 bases from J; junction bases left unmatched: 12. The CDR3 loop reads CASSLNFASGGAADTQYF. In nucleotides, the CDR3 is TGCGCCAGCAGCTTGAATTTTGCTAGCGGGGGGGCCGCGGATACGCAGTATTTT.

V is TRBV20-1 and J is TRBJ1-2, with 7 bases aligning to TRBD1. This CDR3 comprises 18 residues. J was trimmed by 1 base and V by 1 base; bases with no gene match: 15. The germline V gene encodes CDR1 DFQATT and CDR2 SNEGSKA (reference sequence). CDR3: CSARVPREGAKSNYGYTF. CDR3 sequence (DNA): TGCAGTGCTAGAGTTCCCCGAGAGGGGGCGAAGAGTAACTATGGCTACACCTTC.

The genes are TRBV30 and TRBJ1-2; D not resolved. The CDR3 runs to 13 residues. Deletions cut 2 bases from V and 8 bases from J, with 15 bases between. The V gene's germline CDR1 is GTSNPN and CDR2 SVGIG (reference sequence). CDR3 sequence reads: CAWSTPGLGGYTF. DNA for the CDR3: TGTGCCTGGAGTACCCCGGGGTTAGGAGGCTACACCTTC.

This chain uses TRBV10-2 with TRBJ2-1, with a possible D match to TRBD2 (5 bases). CDR3 length equals 14 residues. Germline-derived CDR1 and CDR2 are WSHSY and SAAADI. V was trimmed by 1 base and J by 6 bases, leaving 10 bases between them. CDR3 in DNA: TGCGCCAGCAGTGAGTTCGAGCGGCGCAATGAGCAGTTCTTC. Its protein is CASSEFERRNEQFF.

The J gene is TRBJ2-7, the V gene TRBV12-3 or TRBV12-4; the match to TRBD2 covers 7 bases. The V gene end was trimmed by 0 bases and the J gene end by 0 bases; junction bases not matched to a gene: 2. The CDR3 contains 15 residues. Written as DNA, the CDR3 is TGTGCCAGCAGTTTAGCGGGGAGGGGCTCCTACGAGCAGTACTTC. Its protein product is CASSLAGRGSYEQYF.

This clonotype has just a few counts. The CDR3 protein is CASSPRQGLYSYEQYF. The CDR3 DNA reads TGTGCCAGCTCACCGCGACAGGGATTATACTCCTACGAGCAGTACTTC. The chain has TRBV18 and TRBJ2-7; 7 positions agree with TRBD1. Per the germline V gene, CDR1 is KGHSH and CDR2 is LQKENI. Unmatched junction bases numbered 8, after V lost 3 bases and J lost 0 bases. The CDR3 sequence is 16 residues long.

This clonotype appeared a few times. The chain has TRBV7-6 and TRBJ2-7; 11 bases are a match to TRBD2. Germline V gene data show CDR1 as SGHVS and CDR2 as FNYEAQ. The CDR3 has 14 residues. Losses at the gene ends were 4 bases for V and 5 bases for J; bases not matched to a gene: 4. CDR3 nucleotides: TGTGCCAGCAGCTGGCTAGCGGGGGGCCACGAGCAGTACTTC. This encodes CASSWLAGGHEQYF.

The chain links TRBV18 to TRBJ2-7, with D perhaps being TRBD1 or TRBD2 (6 bases each). V lost 1 base, J lost 5 bases, and 9 bases lay in between. This CDR3 comprises 13 residues. Germline V lookup: CDR1 KGHSH, CDR2 LQKENI. CDR3 in amino acids: CASSPLGGDEQYF. The CDR3 coding sequence is TGTGCCAGCTCACCACTCGGGGGCGACGAGCAGTACTTC.

V is TRBV30 and J is TRBJ2-3, with 7 bases fitting TRBD2. The CDR3 has 12 residues. From germline, CDR1 is GTSNPN and CDR2 SVGIG (reference sequence). The DNA of the CDR3 is TGTGGCGTGGGAGGGGACACAGATACGCAGTATTTT. Protein: CGVGGDTDTQYF. The whole variable domain, remainder taken from reference TRBV30 and TRBJ2-3, is SQTIHQWPATLVQPVGSPLSLECTVEGTSNPNLYWYRQAAGRGLQLLFYSVGIGQISSEVPQNLSASRPQDRQFILSSKKLLLSDSGFYLCGVGGDTDTQYFGPGTRLTVL.

This clonotype has a handful of counts. CDR3 bases: TGTGCCAGCAGCGTAGGAAGGGGGGGCCTCCTTGAGGACAATGAGCAGTTCTTC. It yields the protein CASSVGRGGLLEDNEQFF. The V call is TRBV9, the J call TRBJ2-1; D may be TRBD2 (7 bases). Trimming pared 0 bases from V and 5 bases from J, leaving 21 bases between. There are 18 residues in the CDR3. Germline V gene sequence: CDR1 SGDLS, CDR2 YYNGEE.

The gene calls are TRBV5-4 and TRBJ1-1, with D perhaps matching TRBD1 (6 bases). The V end lost 4 bases, the J end lost 2 bases, and 18 bases lay between the germline ends. Germline CDR1 and CDR2: SGHNT and YYREEE (reference sequence). This CDR3 contains 16 residues. CDR3 sequence (DNA): TGTGCCAGCAGCCCGGGGGCGCCGGGACTCAACACTGAAGCTTTCTTT. It is translated as CASSPGAPGLNTEAFF. Full variable domain (rest looked up from reference TRBV5-4 and TRBJ1-1): ETGVTQSPTHLIKTRGQQVTLRCSSQSGHNTVSWYQQALGQGPQFIFQYYREEENGRGNFPPRFSGLQFPNYSSELNVNALELDDSALYLCASSPGAPGLNTEAFFGQGTRLTVV.

The chain joins TRBV2 to TRBJ1-1; D is uncertain. The germline CDR1 and CDR2 sequences are SNHLY and FYNNEI. Trimming left V 6 bases short and J 1 base short, with 9 bases between. This CDR3 is 13 amino acids long. The CDR3 coding sequence is TGTGCCAGCAGCTCTCGCGGGAACACTGAAGCTTTCTTT. Protein sequence: CASSSRGNTEAFF.

The genes are TRBV4-1 and TRBJ2-5, with 13 bases fitting TRBD2. Trimming removed 4 bases from V and 4 bases from J; junction bases left unmatched: 6. CDR1 and CDR2 (germline): MGHRA, YSYEKL. The CDR3 runs to 16 residues. CDR3: CASSLGTSGVGETQYF. For the CDR3, the DNA is TGCGCCAGCAGCCTAGGGACTAGCGGGGTGGGAGAGACCCAGTACTTC.